Below, 8 T cell receptor beta chains from the same sample are listed, as sequenced in a study of T-cell memory formation after mild COVID-19 (dated by TCRdb to the early 2020s). Libraries were prepared through 5' RACE. This sample was sequenced with an Illumina NovaSeq 6000. TCRdb reran the public reads through fastp at Q25 and MiXCR, keeping productive beta chains. Identical CDR3 proteins give one entry, which carries the most common genes and DNA. The sample table lists 450,000 to 650,000 distinct CDR3 sequences, more than 15% of them with a count of one. Jointly, the top ten make up around 11% of the sample. Material for sequencing was PBMCs or a T cell subset sorted from them (not recorded which). The receptors derive from an adult woman who had mild COVID-19 (a few samples of this study predate the infection). The sample titles of this study are shuffled in the database, so cell type and time point are left out; the donor was told from shared clones.

This clonotype was seen ten or more times. The chain employs TRBV20-1 and TRBJ1-6; D not certain. Germline CDR1 is DFQATT and CDR2 is SNEGSKA (reference sequence). The CDR3 loop spans 15 amino acids. V gave up 4 bases and J gave up 2 bases, with 12 bases separating them. In DNA, the CDR3 is TGCAGTGCTACCCCCGAGGGCGCCTATAATTCACCCCTCCACTTT. Protein: CSATPEGAYNSPLHF.

Remarks on this clonotype: One end of the junction does not line up with germline, which may come from a read error. The chain employs TRBV2 and TRBJ1-1; D remains unclear. The CDR3 length is 11 residues. Germline V gene sequence: CDR1 SNHLY, CDR2 FYNNEI. CDR3 in amino acids: CASSESIQAYF. CDR3 nucleotides: TGTGCCAGCAGTGAATCTATTCAAGCTTACTTT.

This clonotype was counted between two and nine times. The chain links TRBV4-2 to TRBJ1-5; D ambiguous. CDR3 size: 15 residues. The V end lost 0 bases, the J end lost 10 bases, and 16 bases lay between the germline ends. The germline CDR1 and CDR2 sequences are LGHNA and YNFKEQ. CDR3 loop: CASSQELAPPTPQHF. CDR3 nucleotides: TGTGCCAGCAGCCAAGAATTGGCTCCTCCTACACCCCAGCATTTT.

This clonotype occurred a few times. This chain connects TRBV7-9 to TRBJ2-1; 7 nucleotides agree with TRBD2. The CDR3 consists of 15 residues. Germline V lookup: CDR1 SEHNR, CDR2 FQNEAQ (reference sequence). Germline trimming cut 4 bases from V and 5 bases from J; bases unmatched to any gene: 8. CDR3 region: CASSSTGTIDNEQFF. The CDR3 nucleotides read TGTGCCAGCAGCTCAACCGGGACTATAGACAATGAGCAGTTCTTC.

The CDR3 here is CASSLVGKNRDAFF. The CDR3, as DNA: TGTGCCAGCAGTTTGGTCGGAAAAAACCGTGACGCTTTCTTT. V gene TRBV12-3 or TRBV12-4 combines with J gene TRBJ1-1; D remains unclear. V lost 3 bases and J 11 bases, leaving 19 bases between the germline ends. CDR3 length: 14 residues.

This clonotype occurred many times. V gene TRBV20-1 combines with J gene TRBJ2-3; D may be TRBD2 (6 bases). V lost 6 bases and J 4 bases, leaving 26 bases between the germline ends. This CDR3 spans 17 amino acids. Germline values: CDR1 DFQATT, CDR2 SNEGSKA (reference sequence). CDR3 protein: CSAQRGGGIGGADTQYF. The CDR3, as DNA: TGCAGTGCCCAGAGGGGCGGAGGGATCGGTGGGGCAGATACGCAGTATTTT.

The V and J genes are TRBV20-1 and TRBJ1-1, with a tentative D call TRBD1 (6 bases). Per germline, CDR1 DFQATT and CDR2 SNEGSKA (reference sequence). This CDR3 contains 12 residues. With 4 bases removed from V and 6 bases from J, the gap between germline ends came to 12 bases. CDR3 in DNA: TGCAGTGCTAAATCCGGGGGGCCTGAAGCTTTCTTT. It specifies CSAKSGGPEAFF.

The chain couples TRBV5-5 to TRBJ2-1, with D tentatively TRBD1 or TRBD2 (5 bases each). This CDR3 has 16 residues. The V gene's germline CDR1 is SGHKS and CDR2 YYEKEE (reference sequence). V was clipped by 5 bases and J by 4 bases, with 19 bases between them. CDR3 in amino acids: CASRPTGANPYNEQFF. CDR3 coding DNA: TGTGCCAGCAGACCGACCGGGGCCAACCCGTACAATGAGCAGTTCTTC.